The clone carrying this T cell receptor beta chain came up a few times. No antigen is known for it. This sample was included in a study of post-analysis software for immune sequencing data. Whole-study context: Relapsing-remitting, secondary progressive and progressive-relapsing forms of multiple sclerosis all featured among disease courses. Study outcomes and limitations: With F measure, samples from one preparation batch clustered together strongly. When patients were compared with controls, a handful of TRBV segments were more frequent, TRBV5-6, TRBV5-1 and TRBV20-1 among them. For normalized Chao1 diversity, multiple sclerosis patients scored significantly lower than controls did.

CDR1 is MGHRA and CDR2 is YSYEKL in the germline V gene. The trim removed 5 bases at V and 2 bases at J, leaving 17 bases unmatched. This CDR3 spans 19 amino acids. Included in the TCR beta cDNA libraries were unique molecular identifiers. Yield was roughly 500,000 cDNA molecules from approximately 0.91 to 9.4 million T cells. TCRdb independently ran MiXCR on the PCR reads; one entry per CDR3 protein. The sample lists approximately 660,000 distinct CDR3 sequences; 55% to 70% were seen once. Specimen: blood. The sequence derives from a girl between 2 and 10 years old with multiple sclerosis. The rearrangement joins TRBV4-1 to TRBJ2-3, with 9 bases that match TRBD2. CDR3 region: CASSVQLAGTFELTDTQYF. The CDR3 DNA reads as TGCGCCAGCAGCGTCCAACTAGCGGGCACATTCGAACTCACAGATACGCAGTATTTT.